This T cell receptor (beta chain) originates from a study of CD8 T cells in Susac syndrome. With random hexamers, 0.5 to 1 ug RNA was reverse transcribed. Multiplex immunoSEQ PCR targeted 54 Vbeta and 13 Jbeta TCR beta segments. Each CDR3 protein gets one entry after TCRdb re-called the immunoSEQ multiplex PCR reads with MiXCR. The sample includes 170,000 or so distinct CDR3 sequences, approximately 95% seen only once; the top ten take around 0.15%. Sequencing targeted TCR beta in T cells from blood (CD8+ and CD4+). The multiple sclerosis control group comprised treatment-naive patients with stable or active relapsing-remitting disease. V lost 4 bases, J lost 1 base, and 14 bases lay in between. The CDR3 contains 16 residues. Germline assignment: CDR1 KGHSH and CDR2 LQKENI.

Material: CD8+ T cells from PBMCs. This sequence was found in a human donor with multiple sclerosis. The chain joins TRBV18 to TRBJ1-5; D not resolved. In nucleotides, the CDR3 is TGTGCCAGCTCACTTATAGGAGGGTTGAGCAATCAGCCCCAGCATTTT. Translation: CASSLIGGLSNQPQHF. Full variable domain (remainder filled in from reference TRBV18 and TRBJ1-5): NAGVMQNPRHLVRRRGQEARLRCSPMKGHSHVYWYRQLPEEGLKFMVYLQKENIIDESGMPKERFSAEFPKEGPSILRIQQVVRGDSAAYFCASSLIGGLSNQPQHFGDGTRLSIL.